Following are 17 T cell receptor beta chains from one sample sequenced in a study of blood T cell repertoires in COVID-19. Repertoires were generated with immunoSEQ multiplex PCR, while TCRdb's copy carries only in-frame clones and drops some. Of roughly 150,000 clones detected, just under 80% appear once; the ten largest clones hold around 13%. The material sequenced was peripheral blood. All receptors derive from a woman of 80 years or more with acute or convalescent COVID-19.

V gene TRBV10-2 combines with J gene TRBJ2-7; a possible D gene is TRBD2 (7 bases). Germline V gene data show CDR1 as WSHSY and CDR2 as SAAADI. The length of the CDR3 is 15 residues. V was pared by 0 bases and J by 5 bases, with 14 bases between. The chain's CDR3 is CASSESGGRFDEQYF. The CDR3 region has the DNA TGCGCCAGCAGTGAGTCCGGGGGGCGTTTTGACGAGCAGTACTTC.

Remarks on this clone: This may be a read error: a much more frequent sequence differs by one nucleotide. The chain joins TRBV9 to TRBJ1-3; a weak D match, TRBD1 (5 bases). Germline loops: CDR1 SGDLS, CDR2 YYNGEE. V lost 4 bases and J 2 bases, leaving 10 bases between the germline ends. This CDR3 has 14 amino acids. The CDR3 nucleotides are TGTGCCAGCAGCTCCGCAGGGACTGGAAACACCATATATTTT. Amino acids: CASSSAGTGNTIYF.

The V gene is TRBV2, the J gene TRBJ1-2, with a weak D call TRBD1 (6 bases). Germline V gives CDR1 SNHLY, CDR2 FYNNEI. This CDR3 comprises 12 residues. Trimming took off 6 bases at V and 7 bases at J, with 12 bases between the two ends. In DNA form, the CDR3 reads TGTGCCAGCAGGCTCGGGACATTTGGCTACACCTTC. Encoded protein: CASRLGTFGYTF.

The chain combines TRBV19 with TRBJ2-2, with 9 bases identical to TRBD1. This CDR3 has 15 amino acids. Germline V gene sequence: CDR1 LNHDA, CDR2 SQIVND (reference sequence). Germline trimming cut 6 bases from V and 5 bases from J; bases unmatched to any gene: 7. CDR3 region: CASRYRDRETGELFF. In DNA, the CDR3 is TGTGCCAGTAGATACCGGGACAGGGAAACCGGGGAGCTGTTTTTT.

The gene calls are TRBV19 and TRBJ1-6; possibly TRBD1 for D (5 bases). The V gene's germline CDR1 is LNHDA and CDR2 SQIVND (reference sequence). Deletions cut 5 bases from V and 0 bases from J, with 17 bases between. The CDR3 contains 18 residues. The CDR3 sequence is CASSPRQGRSSYNSPLHF. The CDR3 DNA follows: TGTGCCAGTAGTCCTCGGCAGGGCAGGAGCTCCTATAATTCACCCCTCCACTTT. Variable domain in full (rest from reference TRBV19 and TRBJ1-6): DGGITQSPKYLFRKEGQNVTLSCEQNLNHDAMYWYRQDPGQGLRLIYYSQIVNDFQKGDIAEGYSVSREKKESFPLTVTSAQKNPTAFYLCASSPRQGRSSYNSPLHFGNGTRLTVT.

The chain carries TRBV6-1 and TRBJ1-2, with 9 bases identical to TRBD1. V shed 4 bases, J shed 3 bases, and the junction held 9 bases outside the gene matches. This CDR3 contains 16 residues. The germline CDR1 and CDR2 sequences are MNHNS and SASEGT. The CDR3 bases are TGTGCCAGCAGTGGAACGACAGGGGGATCTTACTATGGCTACACCTTC. It encodes CASSGTTGGSYYGYTF.

The table lists this clone with a few counts. The V call is TRBV19, the J call TRBJ2-7; 7 bases map to TRBD2. CDR1 is LNHDA and CDR2 is SQIVND in the germline V gene (reference sequence). With V trimmed by 2 bases and J by 1 base, 2 bases remained unmatched. The CDR3 totals 14 residues. The CDR3 DNA sequence: TGTGCCAGTAGTATACAGGGAGGGTCCTACGAGCAGTACTTC. It specifies CASSIQGGSYEQYF. The entire variable domain, with the rest obtained from reference TRBV19 and TRBJ2-7, is as follows: DGGITQSPKYLFRKEGQNVTLSCEQNLNHDAMYWYRQDPGQGLRLIYYSQIVNDFQKGDIAEGYSVSREKKESFPLTVTSAQKNPTAFYLCASSIQGGSYEQYFGPGTRLTVT.

The chain combines TRBV19 with TRBJ1-5; tentatively, D is TRBD1 (6 bases). Germline loops: CDR1 LNHDA, CDR2 SQIVND (reference sequence). This CDR3 contains 16 residues. The V end was cut by 5 bases, the J end by 0 bases, with 14 bases between. CDR3 DNA sequence: TGTGCCAGTAGTTTTACACAGGGCCATAGCAATCAGCCCCAGCATTTT. It is translated as CASSFTQGHSNQPQHF. The full variable domain, rest sourced from reference TRBV19 and TRBJ1-5, is DGGITQSPKYLFRKEGQNVTLSCEQNLNHDAMYWYRQDPGQGLRLIYYSQIVNDFQKGDIAEGYSVSREKKESFPLTVTSAQKNPTAFYLCASSFTQGHSNQPQHFGDGTRLSIL.

On this clone itself: This sample also contains other DNA sequences that code for the same CDR3. The chain combines TRBV5-1 with TRBJ2-7; no definite D call. V was trimmed by 0 bases and J by 3 bases, leaving 7 bases between them. Germline-derived CDR1 and CDR2 are SGHRS and YFSETQ. The CDR3 contains 13 residues. This chain's CDR3 is CASSLGLDYEQYF. CDR3 DNA sequence: TGCGCCAGCAGCTTGGGACTGGACTACGAGCAGTACTTC.

This chain connects TRBV11-1 to TRBJ2-1; 8 bases match TRBD2. The germline CDR1 and CDR2 sequences are SGHAT and FQDESV (reference sequence). The CDR3 covers 13 residues. The V and J ends lost 5 bases and 8 bases, in that order; junction bases with no gene match: 5. CDR3 DNA sequence: TGTGCCAGCAGCCCCTGGACTAGCTATGAGCAGTTCTTC. Translation: CASSPWTSYEQFF.

This clone has a single count. The chain carries TRBV7-6 and TRBJ2-5, with D perhaps TRBD2 (6 bases). CDR3 length equals 15 residues. V lost 5 bases, J lost 2 bases, and 15 bases lay in between. CDR1 SGHVS and CDR2 FNYEAQ come from the germline V gene. The CDR3 bases are TGTGCCAGCAGCCCCCTCCGGAGGGTACAAGAGACCCAGTACTTC. Translating it yields CASSPLRRVQETQYF. Supplemented by reference TRBV7-6 and TRBJ2-5, the full variable domain reads GAGVSQSPRYKVTKRGQDVALRCDPISGHVSLYWYRQALGQGPEFLTYFNYEAQQDKSGLPNDRFSAERPEGSISTLTIQRTEQRDSAMYRCASSPLRRVQETQYFGPGTRLLVL.

The rearrangement uses TRBV30 and TRBJ1-6, with 7 nucleotides matching TRBD1. This CDR3 is built from 13 residues. CDR1 and CDR2 from the germline V gene are GTSNPN and SVGIG (reference sequence). V shed 5 bases and J 10 bases; nucleotides not matched to a gene: 8. This chain's CDR3 is CAWAGTVESPLHF. The CDR3 DNA reads TGTGCCTGGGCTGGGACAGTAGAATCACCCCTCCACTTT.

V and J are TRBV2 and TRBJ2-7; D is unclear. V lost 10 bases and J lost 2, with 6 bases in between. This CDR3 contains 10 residues. Germline CDR1 and CDR2: SNHLY and FYNNEI. CDR3 residues: CATQAYEQYF. The CDR3 bases are TGTGCCACCCAGGCCTACGAGCAGTACTTC. The full variable domain, its missing parts supplied by reference TRBV2 and TRBJ2-7, is EPEVTQTPSHQVTQMGQEVILRCVPISNHLYFYWYRQILGQKVEFLVSFYNNEISEKSEIFDDQFSVERPDGSNFTLKIRSTKLEDSAMYFCATQAYEQYFGPGTRLTVT.

V and J are TRBV3-1 (or the pseudogene TRBV3-2) and TRBJ1-2; 9 positions match TRBD1. Trimming took 4 bases from V and 5 from J; bases not matched to a gene: 5. This CDR3 has 14 amino acids. Germline V gene sequence: CDR1 LGHDT, CDR2 YNNKEL (reference sequence). CDR3 DNA sequence: TGTGCCAGCAGCCCACAGGGGGCTGGATATGGCTACACCTTC. Protein: CASSPQGAGYGYTF.

J is TRBJ2-5 and V is TRBV9; D may be TRBD2 (5 bases). V dropped 0 bases and J dropped 1 base, with 10 bases sitting between them. This CDR3 is 15 amino acids long. The germline gives CDR1 SGDLS, CDR2 YYNGEE. CDR3 residues: CASSVGAGSQETQYF. CDR3 bases: TGTGCCAGCAGCGTAGGCGCGGGTAGCCAAGAGACCCAGTACTTC.

This rearrangement joins TRBV27 to TRBJ2-5; 8 bases match TRBD2. The CDR3 loop spans 14 amino acids. Germline V gene data show CDR1 as MNHEY and CDR2 as SMNVEV (reference sequence). V dropped 5 bases and J dropped 2; count of bases not matched to a gene: 4. The CDR3 DNA is TGTGCCAGCAGTCGGAAGCGGGAGCAAGAGACCCAGTACTTC. Amino acids: CASSRKREQETQYF.

The chain links TRBV5-6 to TRBJ1-2; unclear D gene. Trimming pared 4 bases from V and 8 bases from J, leaving 18 bases between. The CDR3 is 14 residues long. Germline CDR1 SGHDT, CDR2 YYEEEE. This CDR3 reads CASSLRLVDLGYTF. CDR3 bases: TGTGCCAGCAGCCTTAGACTGGTCGATCTGGGCTACACCTTC.